Listed below are T cell receptor beta chains from one sample, sequenced in a study of T cell clonotyping in hematopoietic cell transplantation. Assay: immunoSEQ multiplex PCR; the TCRdb copy retains only in-frame clones and omits some. The table lists 25,000 to 30,000 clones, 82% of them singletons. The sequences come from peripheral blood mononuclear cells, collected before stem cell transplant. The receptors were sampled from a man aged 35 to 55 with acute myeloid leukemia. Some clones in this sample may be carry-over from other donors' samples. Both conserved end residues are part of each CDR3. D genes are given only for firm matches. The size field is filled for only some rows; it gives once, few, many or a size class.

size,D,J,V,CDR3,DNA
NA,TRBD1,TRBJ2-2,TRBV28,CAISTDKGALNTGELFF,TGTGCCATCAGCACCGACAAGGGGGCCTTAAACACCGGGGAGCTGTTTTTT
NA,TRBD1,TRBJ2-1,TRBV11-3,CASSFHGQAARYNEQFF,TGTGCCAGCAGCTTTCATGGACAGGCGGCGAGGTATAATGAGCAGTTCTTC
NA,NA,TRBJ2-2,TRBV11-3,CASSLRSLSGGELFF,TGTGCCAGCAGCTTACGATCGCTGTCTGGAGGGGAGCTGTTTTTT
NA,TRBD2,TRBJ2-1,TRBV6-8,CASSYPAGSSYNEQFF,TGTGCCAGCAGTTATCCAGCGGGGAGCTCCTACAATGAGCAGTTCTTC
NA,TRBD1,TRBJ2-4,TRBV6-5,CASSSPGQGPKNIQYF,TGTGCCAGCAGTTCCCCGGGACAGGGGCCCAAAAACATTCAGTACTTC
NA,NA,TRBJ1-5,TRBV27,CASSLWGNQPQHF,TGTGCCAGCAGTTTATGGGGAAATCAGCCCCAGCATTTT
NA,NA,TRBJ2-7,TRBV5-8,CASSLQAYEQYF,TGTGCCAGCAGCTTGCAGGCCTACGAGCAGTACTTC
NA,NA,TRBJ1-5,TRBV30,CAWTPEGRGNQPQHF,TGTGCCTGGACCCCGGAGGGCAGGGGCAATCAGCCCCAGCATTTT
NA,NA,TRBJ1-2,TRBV4-3,CASSQWRQDNYGYTF,TGCGCCAGCAGCCAATGGAGGCAGGATAACTATGGCTACACCTTC
NA,TRBD2,TRBJ2-3,TRBV29-1,CSLGLATDTQYF,TGCAGCCTGGGACTAGCGACAGATACGCAGTATTTT
NA,NA,TRBJ2-7,TRBV18,CASSAAYEQYF,TGTGCCAGCTCAGCTGCATACGAGCAGTACTTC
NA,TRBD2,TRBJ2-3,TRBV28,CASRLAGGSLDTQYF,TGTGCCAGCAGGCTAGCGGGGGGTTCCCTTGATACGCAGTATTTT
NA,NA,TRBJ1-6,TRBV4-2,CASSLQTAYSPLHF,TGTGCCAGCAGCCTTCAGACAGCCTATTCACCCCTCCACTTT
NA,NA,TRBJ2-7,TRBV5-1,CASSLGPDPTYEQYF,TGCGCCAGCAGCTTGGGTCCAGACCCTACCTACGAGCAGTACTTC
NA,TRBD1,TRBJ1-6,TRBV10-3,CAIGSSIPGQGLPTGNSPLHF,TGTGCCATCGGGTCGTCCATACCGGGACAGGGACTCCCCACGGGAAACTCACCCCTCCACTTT
NA,TRBD1,TRBJ1-3,TRBV11-2,CASSKTGAFGNTIYF,TGTGCCAGCAGCAAAACAGGGGCCTTCGGAAACACCATATATTTT
NA,TRBD2,TRBJ2-7,TRBV5-4,CASSFAGGVSYEQYF,TGTGCCAGCAGCTTTGCGGGAGGAGTTTCCTACGAGCAGTACTTC
NA,NA,TRBJ1-6,TRBV30,CAWRGPNSPLHF,TGTGCCTGGAGGGGCCCAAATTCACCCCTCCACTTT
NA,NA,TRBJ1-1,TRBV13,CASDGEGAEAFF,TGTGCCAGCGATGGTGAAGGAGCTGAAGCTTTCTTT
few,NA,TRBJ1-2,TRBV30,CAWSRQTTVYGYTF,TGTGCCTGGAGTCGACAGACGACCGTCTATGGCTACACCTTC
NA,TRBD2,TRBJ2-2,TRBV28,CASSLFSGVAGELFF,TGTGCCAGCAGCCTCTTCAGCGGGGTAGCCGGGGAGCTGTTTTTT
NA,TRBD1,TRBJ2-3,TRBV29-1,CSSDGTGGADTQYF,TGCAGCTCGGACGGGACAGGGGGGGCAGATACGCAGTATTTT
NA,NA,TRBJ1-2,TRBV2,CASRGGVRYGYTF,TGTGCCAGCAGGGGGGGCGTGCGGTATGGCTACACCTTC
NA,NA,TRBJ1-5,TRBV28,CASSRYRDFRNQPQHF,TGTGCCAGCAGCCGTTACCGGGACTTTAGGAATCAGCCCCAGCATTTT
NA,NA,TRBJ2-1,TRBV27,CASSFRVISPINEQFF,TGTGCCAGCAGCTTCAGGGTTATTTCCCCTATCAATGAGCAGTTCTTC
NA,NA,TRBJ1-3,TRBV9,CASRSQDSGNTIYF,TGTGCCAGCAGAAGTCAGGACTCTGGAAACACCATATATTTT
NA,TRBD2,TRBJ2-3,TRBV5-1,CASSPKLASSTDTQYF,TGCGCCAGCAGCCCTAAACTAGCGTCTAGCACAGATACGCAGTATTTT